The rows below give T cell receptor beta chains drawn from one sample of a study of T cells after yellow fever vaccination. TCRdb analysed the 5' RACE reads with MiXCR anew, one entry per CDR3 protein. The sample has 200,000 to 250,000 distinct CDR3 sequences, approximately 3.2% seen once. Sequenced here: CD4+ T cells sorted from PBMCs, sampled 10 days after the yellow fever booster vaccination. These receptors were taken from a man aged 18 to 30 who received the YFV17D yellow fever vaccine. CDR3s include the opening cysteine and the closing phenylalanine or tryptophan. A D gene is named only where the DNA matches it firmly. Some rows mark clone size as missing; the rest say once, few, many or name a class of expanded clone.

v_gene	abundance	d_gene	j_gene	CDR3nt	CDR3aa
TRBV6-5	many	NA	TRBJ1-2	TGTGCCAGCAGTGGGCCGACAGGCGACACCTTC	CASSGPTGDTF
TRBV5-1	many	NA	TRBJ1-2	TGCGCCAGCAGCTTGCAGTCTAACTATGGCTACACCTTC	CASSLQSNYGYTF
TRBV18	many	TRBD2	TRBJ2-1	TGTGCCAGCTCACCACTCATCACTAGCGGAGACAATGAGCAGTTCTTC	CASSPLITSGDNEQFF
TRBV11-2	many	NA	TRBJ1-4	TGTGCCAGCAGCTCCCTCGGGGGCAATGAAAAACTGTTTTTT	CASSSLGGNEKLFF
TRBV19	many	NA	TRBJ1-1	TGTGCCAGTAGTATAGTTCCGGGAGGCACTGAAGCTTTCTTT	CASSIVPGGTEAFF
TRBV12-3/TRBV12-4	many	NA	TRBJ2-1	TGTGCCAGCAGTCGCCCCCCCCCCGGGGCTGAGCAGTTCTTC	CASSRPPPGAEQFF
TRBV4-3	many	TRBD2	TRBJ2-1	TGCGCCAGCAGCCATCAGCTTCGCGGGGGGAACAATGAGCAGTTCTTC	CASSHQLRGGNNEQFF
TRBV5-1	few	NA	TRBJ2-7	TGCGCCAGCAGCTTGCGAATTTCCGGGACAACCTCCTACGAGCAGTACTTC	CASSLRISGTTSYEQYF
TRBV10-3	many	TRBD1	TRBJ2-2	TGTGCCATCAGGTACAGGGGGTTAGCCACCGGGGAGCTGTTTTTT	CAIRYRGLATGELFF
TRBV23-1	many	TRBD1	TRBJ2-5	TGCGCCAGCAGTAATCCCAACTCCACAGGGGGCCGCTTCACGAAGACCCAGTACTTC	CASSNPNSTGGRFTKTQYF
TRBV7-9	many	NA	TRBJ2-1	TGTGCCAGCAGCTTAGCACAGGGAGAGCAGTTCTTC	CASSLAQGEQFF
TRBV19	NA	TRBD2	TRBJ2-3	TGTGCCAGTAGTATACTAGCGGGGGGCCTCACAGATACGCAGTATTTT	CASSILAGGLTDTQYF
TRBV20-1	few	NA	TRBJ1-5	TGCAGTGCTTCGGACAGACATCAGCCCCAGCATTTT	CSASDRHQPQHF
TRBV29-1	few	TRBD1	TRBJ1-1	TGCAGCGTGGGAGGACAGGGAGGCACTGAAGCTTTCTTT	CSVGGQGGTEAFF
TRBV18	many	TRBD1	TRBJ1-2	TGTGCCAGCTCACCGCGGTCAACAGGGACAGGGGGTGACTATGGCTACACCTTC	CASSPRSTGTGGDYGYTF
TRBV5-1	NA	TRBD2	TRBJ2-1	TGCGCCAGCAGCTCCCGACTAGCGGGGGGACCCAGCTCCTACAATGAGCAGTTCTTC	CASSSRLAGGPSSYNEQFF
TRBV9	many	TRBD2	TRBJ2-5	TGTGCCAGCAGCGTAGCTTCTCTAGCGGGGGGCCTCGGAGAGACCCAGTACTTC	CASSVASLAGGLGETQYF
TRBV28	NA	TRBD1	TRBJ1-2	TGTGCCAGCAGTCCAGGACAGGGGAATGACTATGGCTACACCTTC	CASSPGQGNDYGYTF
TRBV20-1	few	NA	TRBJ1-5	TGCAGTGCTAGTAACAGGGTCCATCAGCCCCAGCATTTT	CSASNRVHQPQHF
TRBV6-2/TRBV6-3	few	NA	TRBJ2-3	TGTGCCAGCTTAACTCCAGGGTGGACAGATACGCAGTATTTT	CASLTPGWTDTQYF
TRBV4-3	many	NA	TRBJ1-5	TGCGCCAGCAGCCAAAGTGGGTCGCAGCCCCAGCATTTT	CASSQSGSQPQHF
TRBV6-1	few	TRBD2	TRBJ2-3	TGTGCCAGCAGTGCGCACGGGGGGGCGGGGGATACGCAGTATTTT	CASSAHGGAGDTQYF
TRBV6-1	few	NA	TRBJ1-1	TGTGCCAGCAAGACGTCAGGCTCGAACACTGAAGCTTTCTTT	CASKTSGSNTEAFF
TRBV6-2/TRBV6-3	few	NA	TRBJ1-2	TGTGCCAGCAGTTTACTCTCTTCGACACGCTGGGGGTATGGCTACACCTTC	CASSLLSSTRWGYGYTF
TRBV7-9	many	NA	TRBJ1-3	TGTGCCAGCAGCGGGGCCGGGCTCTCTGGAAACACCATATATTTT	CASSGAGLSGNTIYF
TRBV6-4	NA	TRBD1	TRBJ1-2	TGTGCCAGCAGCCCCACGGGACAGGGAAGCTACACCTTC	CASSPTGQGSYTF
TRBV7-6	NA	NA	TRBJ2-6	TGTGCCAGCAGCGCCCGGACAGCCTCTGGGGCCAACGTCCTGACTTTC	CASSARTASGANVLTF